Below are 22 T cell receptor beta chains sequenced from a single sample in a study of shared clonotypes between healthy human individuals. Selected positively for CCR7 and CD45RO-negative, naive CD8 cells excluded terminally differentiated effector memory CD45RA+ cells. TCRdb keeps only in-frame clones here, not all; method: immunoSEQ multiplex PCR. The repertoire includes 2 million or so clones, about 95% of them detected once, and about 1.1% sits in the top ten. The specimen sequenced was naive CD8+ T cells sorted from blood. These receptors were taken from a man aged 18 to 29 in good health.

This chain joins TRBV7-6 and TRBJ2-5; D may be TRBD2 (6 bases). CDR1 and CDR2 (germline): SGHVS, FNYEAQ. The CDR3 sequence is 15 residues long. V lost 2 bases and J lost 0, with 10 bases in between. CDR3 loop: CASSLWRRDQETQYF. The CDR3 DNA is TGTGCCAGCAGCTTATGGCGGAGGGACCAAGAGACCCAGTACTTC.

About this clone: Other nucleotide sequences from this sample produce the same CDR3. This chain links TRBV29-1 with TRBJ2-7; no clear D gene. The CDR3 consists of 13 residues. Germline-derived CDR1 and CDR2 are SQVTM and ANQGSEA. Trimming stripped 3 bases from V and 0 bases from J, with 9 bases between. The CDR3 region has the DNA TGCAGCGTTGAGGCAGATTACTCCTACGAGCAGTACTTC. Its translation is CSVEADYSYEQYF.

V and J are TRBV4-1 and TRBJ2-5, with a tentative D call TRBD2 (7 bases). V was cut by 0 bases and J by 5 bases, with 19 bases left in between. Germline V lookup: CDR1 MGHRA, CDR2 YSYEKL. This CDR3 region has 17 residues. The CDR3, as DNA: TGCGCCAGCAGCCAAGATCCGGGGGGCGAAGCTGCCGAGACCCAGTACTTC. It translates to CASSQDPGGEAAETQYF.

The genes are TRBV5-4 and TRBJ2-7; D gene ambiguous. The CDR3 contains 16 residues. V was trimmed by 0 bases and J by 2 bases, leaving 15 bases between them. Germline V gives CDR1 SGHNT, CDR2 YYREEE (reference sequence). For the CDR3, the DNA is TGTGCCAGCAGCTTGGACGGCCAACTAACTCCCTACGAGCAGTACTTC. It codes for CASSLDGQLTPYEQYF.

This sequence joins TRBV2 and TRBJ2-3; 8 nucleotides agree with TRBD2. The CDR3 sequence is 15 residues long. V shed 3 bases, J shed 4 bases, and the junction held 6 bases outside the gene matches. Germline V gene lookup returns CDR1 SNHLY and CDR2 FYNNEI. CDR3 sequence reads: CASSDSGGVSDTQYF. CDR3 in DNA: TGTGCCAGCAGTGATTCGGGGGGGGTCTCAGATACGCAGTATTTT.

The J gene is TRBJ2-3, the V gene TRBV5-1; D gene ambiguous. V dropped 2 bases and J dropped 0 bases, with 13 bases sitting between them. The germline gives CDR1 SGHRS, CDR2 YFSETQ. The CDR3 length is 16 residues. The CDR3 region has the DNA TGCGCCAGCAGCTTTTTCTCCCTCGACAGCACAGATACGCAGTATTTT. It translates to CASSFFSLDSTDTQYF.

The chain couples TRBV7-2 to TRBJ1-2; TRBD1 matches at 8 bases. CDR1 and CDR2 (germline): SGHTA, FQGNSA. V shed 1 base, J shed 8 bases, and the junction held 6 bases outside the gene matches. The CDR3 is made up of 14 amino acids. The CDR3 region has the DNA TGTGCCAGCAGCTTAGGACAGGGGCGAGAGGGCTACACCTTC. This translates into CASSLGQGREGYTF. The complete variable domain, with remaining parts taken from reference TRBV7-2 and TRBJ1-2, reads GAGVSQSPSNKVTEKGKDVELRCDPISGHTALYWYRQSLGQGLEFLIYFQGNSAPDKSGLPSDRFSAERTGGSVSTLTIQRTQQEDSAVYLCASSLGQGREGYTFGSGTRLTVV.

Notes on this clone: Mismatch with germline at one junction end may stem from a read error. The chain combines TRBV7-7 with TRBJ2-1; 10 positions match TRBD2. The CDR3 is 15 residues long. CDR1 is SSHAT and CDR2 is FNYEAQ in the germline V gene (reference sequence). DNA for the CDR3: TGTGCTAGCAGCGAAGGACTAGCGGCCTACAATGAGCAGTTCTTC. It is translated as CASSEGLAAYNEQFF. The variable domain in full, completed from reference TRBV7-7 and TRBJ2-1, reads GAGVSQSPRYKVTKRGQDVTLRCDPISSHATLYWYQQALGQGPEFLTYFNYEAQPDKSGLPSDRFSAERPEGSISTLTIQRTEQRDSAMYRCASSEGLAAYNEQFFGPGTRLTVL.

V usage is TRBV6-5 and J usage is TRBJ2-7, with 8 bases matching TRBD1. The germline gives CDR1 MNHEY, CDR2 SVGAGI. Losses at the gene ends were 5 bases for V and 2 bases for J; bases not matched to a gene: 8. CDR3 length: 15 residues. CDR3 sequence: CASSPGQGIPYEQYF. DNA of the CDR3: TGTGCCAGCAGTCCTGGACAGGGAATCCCCTACGAGCAGTACTTC.

This chain uses TRBV7-8 with TRBJ1-2; no firm D call. In germline, CDR1 is SGHVS, CDR2 FQNEAQ. CDR3 length: 11 amino acids. V was trimmed by 2 bases and J by 8 bases, leaving 6 bases between them. The CDR3 sequence is CASSLTEGYTF. The CDR3 nucleotides are TGTGCCAGCAGCTTAACGGAGGGCTACACCTTC.

Comment on this clone: This sample also contains other DNA sequences that code for the same CDR3. CDR3 in DNA: TGTGCCAGCAGTTACTCGGCAGGCACGTACGAGCAGTACTTC. Translation gives CASSYSAGTYEQYF. V usage is TRBV6-5 and J usage is TRBJ2-7; D gene unclear. The CDR3 spans 14 residues. Trimming took off 0 bases at V and 4 bases at J, with 10 bases between the two ends. Germline CDR1 and CDR2: MNHEY and SVGAGI.

The CDR3 DNA is TGTGCCAGCAGTGAATATCCTGGCGTTGGGGACTACGAGCAGTACTTC. This sequence encodes CASSEYPGVGDYEQYF. The chain couples TRBV25-1 to TRBJ2-7; D unclear. The CDR3 is made up of 16 amino acids. Trimming cost V 0 bases and J 3 bases, with 15 bases left between them. From germline, CDR1 is MGHDK and CDR2 SYGVNS.

The chain employs TRBV5-6 and TRBJ1-4; the D is unclear. The germline V gene has CDR1 SGHDT and CDR2 YYEEEE. Trimming took off 0 bases at V and 8 bases at J, with 14 bases between the two ends. The CDR3 runs 15 residues. The CDR3 DNA reads TGTGCCAGCAGCTTGGTAGTCGACCGGTGGGAAAAACTGTTTTTT. It specifies CASSLVVDRWEKLFF.

The chain carries TRBV28 and TRBJ2-3; D is unresolved. Germline V gene sequence: CDR1 MDHEN, CDR2 SYDVKM. V lost 4 bases and J lost 4, with 6 bases in between. This CDR3 spans 12 amino acids. The CDR3 loop reads CASSWEADTQYF. CDR3 DNA: TGTGCCAGCAGTTGGGAAGCAGATACGCAGTATTTT. Filled out from reference TRBV28 and TRBJ2-3, the complete variable domain reads DVKVTQSSRYLVKRTGEKVFLECVQDMDHENMFWYRQDPGLGLRLIYFSYDVKMKEKGDIPEGYSVSREKKERFSLILESASTNQTSMYLCASSWEADTQYFGPGTRLTVL.

This rearrangement joins TRBV6-6 to TRBJ2-2, with 10 bases aligning to TRBD2. Germline loops: CDR1 MNHNY, CDR2 SVGAGI (reference sequence). J lost 3 bases, V lost 1 base, and 2 bases had no gene match. The CDR3 loop spans 16 amino acids. CDR3: CASSYLAGGYTGELFF. In nucleotides, the CDR3 is TGTGCCAGCAGTTACTTAGCGGGGGGTTACACCGGGGAGCTGTTTTTT.

The rearrangement links TRBV27 to TRBJ1-6; TRBD1 might be the D (5 bases). CDR1 is MNHEY and CDR2 is SMNVEV in the germline V gene (reference sequence). This CDR3 contains 15 residues. Trimming removed 5 bases at V and 6 bases at J, with 14 bases between. The DNA of the CDR3 is TGTGCCAGCAGTCCGATCAGGGACGGTAATTCACCCCTCCACTTT. Translating gives CASSPIRDGNSPLHF.

This clone was seen just once. The chain uses TRBV2 and TRBJ2-7, with 16 bases aligning to TRBD2. The trim removed 11 bases at V and 3 bases at J, leaving 1 base unmatched. Germline V gene sequence: CDR1 SNHLY, CDR2 FYNNEI. The CDR3 has 13 residues. This CDR3 reads CAGTSGRGYEQYF. CDR3 DNA sequence: TGTGCCGGGACTAGCGGGAGGGGCTACGAGCAGTACTTC.

The chain recombines TRBV25-1 with TRBJ1-4; TRBD1 is a possible D gene (6 bases). V lost 3 bases and J lost 12, with 17 bases in between. The germline V gene has CDR1 MGHDK and CDR2 SYGVNS. This CDR3 region has 14 residues. In DNA, the CDR3 is TGTGCCAGCAGTGATGGGGGGCGGGAGTCACAACTGTTTTTT. It yields the protein CASSDGGRESQLFF.

The rearrangement uses TRBV7-9 and TRBJ2-7, with D hard to call. CDR3 length: 12 residues. Germline loops: CDR1 SEHNR, CDR2 FQNEAQ (reference sequence). The V and J ends lost 5 bases and 5 bases respectively, with 10 bases between them. CDR3 sequence reads: CASSPPDHEQYF. The CDR3 coding sequence is TGTGCCAGCAGCCCCCCGGACCACGAGCAGTACTTC.

This clone is a singleton in its sample. V gene TRBV9 combines with J gene TRBJ2-3, with D unresolved. CDR1 and CDR2 (germline): SGDLS, YYNGEE. There are 16 residues in the CDR3. Trimming stripped 0 bases from V and 1 base from J, with 12 bases between. The CDR3 region has the DNA TGTGCCAGCAGCGTAGAGGGCAATCCAGGCACAGATACGCAGTATTTT. Protein: CASSVEGNPGTDTQYF.

The rearrangement joins TRBV13 to TRBJ2-1; TRBD1 is a possible D gene (6 bases). CDR3 length: 12 amino acids. Trimming stripped 5 bases from V and 9 bases from J, with 11 bases between. Germline V gene sequence: CDR1 PRHDT, CDR2 FYEKMQ (reference sequence). Here the CDR3 reads CASSTGTGEQFF. The CDR3 region has the DNA TGTGCCAGCAGCACAGGGACGGGTGAGCAGTTCTTC. Full variable domain (outside the CDR3, taken from reference TRBV13 and TRBJ2-1): AAGVIQSPRHLIKEKRETATLKCYPIPRHDTVYWYQQGPGQDPQFLISFYEKMQSDKGSIPDRFSAQQFSDYHSELNMSSLELGDSALYFCASSTGTGEQFFGPGTRLTVL.

The V gene is TRBV7-2, the J gene TRBJ1-1; D possibly corresponds to TRBD1 (6 bases). Trimming removed 1 base at V and 0 bases at J, with 12 bases between. Germline V gene sequence: CDR1 SGHTA, CDR2 FQGNSA. CDR3 length: 16 residues. The CDR3 nucleotides are TGTGCCAGCAGCTTAGGGACAGCCAGCATGAACACTGAAGCTTTCTTT. Translating gives CASSLGTASMNTEAFF. Supplemented by reference TRBV7-2 and TRBJ1-1, the full variable domain reads GAGVSQSPSNKVTEKGKDVELRCDPISGHTALYWYRQSLGQGLEFLIYFQGNSAPDKSGLPSDRFSAERTGGSVSTLTIQRTQQEDSAVYLCASSLGTASMNTEAFFGQGTRLTVV.